Below, one TCR beta chain is given with its context. The data derive from a study of T cell responses to AZD1222 COVID-19 vaccine. The V end was cut by 3 bases, the J end by 3 bases, with 14 bases between. This CDR3 has 15 residues. The germline V gene has CDR1 LNHNV and CDR2 YYDKDF (reference sequence). Repertoires were generated with immunoSEQ multiplex PCR, while TCRdb's copy carries only in-frame clones and drops some. In the table there are just under 150,000 clones, around nine tenths of which are singletons. This TCR came from an adult who received the AZD1222 COVID-19 vaccine. The sequences come from peripheral blood, collected 28 days after the second AZD1222 dose. The chain joins TRBV15 to TRBJ1-2; D is perhaps TRBD1 (5 bases). The DNA for the CDR3 is TGTGCCACCAGCAGGACAGCAAGCCCAGACTATGGCTACACCTTC. As protein: CATSRTASPDYGYTF.